This T cell receptor beta chain emerged from a study of regulatory T cells in long-lasting Graves disease. Study as a whole: Persistent Graves' disease meant over 5 years of antithyroid drugs with positive TSH receptor antibodies.

The time point is: persistent/refractory GD, antithyroid drugs over 5 years with positive TRAb. With RNA extracted from PBMCs as input, the TCR library was made. The diagnosis of Graves' disease used American Thyroid Association guidelines. Arm-PCR of CDR3 regions and iRepertoire HTBI primers were the basis on which TCR beta libraries were built. Source study methods: In the combined samples, under 80 TRBV and some 14 TRBJ segments were identified. TCRdb used MiXCR to reprocess the multiplex PCR reads, holding one entry per CDR3 protein. The V and J calls follow TCRdb's processing rather than the paper's. Of over 650,000 distinct CDR3 sequences listed, 30% are singletons. Notes on the study in general: Favoring TRBV28, TRBJ1-2 and TRBJ2-5 was a feature seen in persistent disease.

This CDR3 is 13 amino acids long. V was clipped by 2 bases and J by 2 bases, with 7 bases between them. In the case of this clonotype: The antigen is undetermined.

The sequence derives from a female donor with Graves disease. This sequence joins TRBV6-7 and TRBJ2-7; no reliable D call. TRBV6-7 is assigned to the ORF class and has an uncertain function. The source was peripheral blood mononuclear cells (PBMCs), collected when the disease was refractory, from a patient treated with antithyroid drugs. CDR3 coding DNA: TGTGCCAGCAGTTACAATGACACCTACGAGCAGTACTTC. The encoded protein is CASSYNDTYEQYF.